These 9 T cell receptor beta chains were all obtained from the same sample, sequenced in a study of blood T cell repertoires in COVID-19. Assay: immunoSEQ multiplex PCR; the TCRdb copy retains only in-frame clones and omits some. The table has around 130,000 clones, roughly 85% seen once; the top ten hold 4.3%. Sequencing was carried out using peripheral blood. These receptor sequences come from a human donor in a cohort sampled during active COVID-19.

This rearrangement joins TRBV5-4 to TRBJ2-3; D gene ambiguous. Germline V gene sequence: CDR1 SGHNT, CDR2 YYREEE (reference sequence). V lost 2 bases to trimming and J lost 3 bases, with 7 bases between them. The CDR3 spans 13 residues. Written as DNA, the CDR3 is TGTGCCAGCAGCTTTCCCCCTACAGATACGCAGTATTTT. It is translated as CASSFPPTDTQYF.

J is TRBJ2-1 and V is TRBV29-1; possible D gene TRBD2, 5 bases. This CDR3 region has 15 residues. CDR1 and CDR2 from the germline V gene are SQVTM and ANQGSEA. V lost 3 bases to trimming and J lost 7 bases, with 19 bases between them. CDR3 DNA sequence: TGCAGCGTTGAGAGGCCTAGCCGGCCCGAAAATGAGCAGTTCTTC. Protein: CSVERPSRPENEQFF.

CDR3 sequence (DNA): TGCGCCAGCAGCCCACAGGGCTATGAAGAGACCCAGTACTTC. This encodes CASSPQGYEETQYF. The V and J genes are TRBV5-1 and TRBJ2-5, with D tentatively TRBD1 (6 bases). The CDR3 is 14 residues long. Germline CDR1 is SGHRS and CDR2 is YFSETQ. V was shortened by 4 bases and J by 3 bases, with 13 bases between the two germline ends.

The rearrangement joins TRBV5-1 to TRBJ2-2; 7 bases fit TRBD2. This CDR3 comprises 14 residues. Trimming at V came to 4 bases and at J to 3 bases, leaving 3 bases not matched to a gene. The V gene's germline CDR1 is SGHRS and CDR2 YFSETQ. The CDR3 DNA follows: TGCGCCAGCAGCCGGGGGGTCGACACCGGGGAGCTGTTTTTT. Translation: CASSRGVDTGELFF.

V is TRBV7-2 and J is TRBJ2-1; the D gene is possibly TRBD1 (6 bases). CDR1 is SGHTA and CDR2 is FQGNSA in the germline V gene. With 5 bases removed from V and 4 bases from J, the gap between germline ends came to 12 bases. The CDR3 loop spans 14 amino acids. The CDR3 region is CASSPQTGYNEQFF. The CDR3 DNA is TGTGCCAGCAGCCCACAGACAGGTTACAATGAGCAGTTCTTC.

The rearrangement joins TRBV11-3 to TRBJ1-2; 11 positions match TRBD1. The CDR3 has 15 amino acids. V was pared by 7 bases and J by 8 bases, with 12 bases of the junction left unmatched. Germline CDR1 is SGHNT and CDR2 is YENEEA. CDR3 sequence (DNA): TGTGCCAGCACCATGATTGGACAGGGGGCTCAGGGCTACACCTTC. It specifies CASTMIGQGAQGYTF.

The chain uses TRBV3-1 (or the pseudogene TRBV3-2) and TRBJ1-2, with a tentative D call TRBD1 (6 bases). The germline V and J ends were trimmed by 1 base and 5 bases, with 14 bases remaining between them. CDR1 LGHDT and CDR2 YNNKEL come from the germline V gene (reference sequence). There are 15 residues in the CDR3. The CDR3 nucleotides read TGTGCCAGCAGCCAAGTTTTAGAGGGGGTTTATGGCTACACCTTC. Encoded protein: CASSQVLEGVYGYTF.

Only a few counts were recorded for this clone. CDR3 protein: CASSLGLAGGDTQYF. The CDR3 region has the DNA TGTGCCAGCAGCTTAGGACTAGCGGGAGGAGATACGCAGTATTTT. The chain is built from TRBV7-2 and TRBJ2-3, with 13 nucleotides matching TRBD2. Per germline, CDR1 SGHTA and CDR2 FQGNSA. CDR3 length: 15 amino acids. J gave up 5 bases and V 1 base, and 0 bases lay outside the gene matches.

The chain combines TRBV5-1 with TRBJ2-5; 10 bases are shared with TRBD2. CDR1 and CDR2 from the germline V gene are SGHRS and YFSETQ. After removal of 3 bases from V and 2 bases from J, the junction contained 7 bases not matched to a gene. The CDR3 covers 16 residues. In nucleotides, the CDR3 is TGCGCCAGCAGCTCGGGGGCTAGCGGGAGTCAAGAGACCCAGTACTTC. It specifies CASSSGASGSQETQYF.